The 22 T cell receptor beta chains below all came from one sample that was sequenced in a study of coeliac disease (dated by TCRdb to the early 2020s). Preparation of the library involved the immunoSEQ multiplex PCR assay. Sourced from immuneACCESS, this table was stored by TCRdb with only in-frame sequences that have V and J called. A share of the clones is absent; for the studies checked, an unresolved V gene accounts for under half, and the remainder has no known explanation. This sample gives a few thousand clones in total; 60% to 75% of them show up just once. In total, the top ten clones hold 5.1% of the sample. Material: lamina propria lymphocytes from the gut. The sample's cell subset or site label, in plain terms: lamina propria cell (LPC) fraction of small intestinal biopsy. These TCRs come from a woman under 30 with active celiac disease.

The rearrangement joins TRBV6-1 to TRBJ2-3; a possible D gene is TRBD1 (6 bases). The CDR3 runs to 14 residues. Trimming cost V 5 bases and J 3 bases, with 12 bases left between them. CDR1 MNHNS and CDR2 SASEGT come from the germline V gene. The CDR3 region has the DNA TGTGCCAGCAGTAGCAGGGGCGGTACAGATACGCAGTATTTT. It translates to CASSSRGGTDTQYF.

This chain connects TRBV5-1 to TRBJ1-6, with TRBD1 identical over 9 bases. Losses at the gene ends were 4 bases for V and 14 bases for J; bases not matched to a gene: 7. There are 13 residues in the CDR3. Germline loops: CDR1 SGHRS, CDR2 YFSETQ. Here the CDR3 reads CASSPGTGLALHF. CDR3 in DNA: TGCGCCAGCAGCCCCGGGACAGGGTTGGCCCTCCACTTT.

This clone was recorded only once. The gene calls are TRBV7-3 and TRBJ2-5, with TRBD2 matching over 7 bases. The length of the CDR3 is 15 residues. Germline assignment: CDR1 SGHTA and CDR2 FQGTGA. After removal of 5 bases from V and 6 bases from J, the junction contained 12 bases not matched to a gene. The CDR3 coding sequence is TGTGCCAGCAGCCCAAGTTTGGGGGGGGGTCAGACCCAGTACTTC. The encoded protein is CASSPSLGGGQTQYF. Looking up the rest from reference TRBV7-3 and TRBJ2-5 gives the full variable domain: GAGVSQTPSNKVTEKGKYVELRCDPISGHTALYWYRQSLGQGPEFLIYFQGTGAADDSGLPNDRFFAVRPEGSVSTLKIQRTERGDSAVYLCASSPSLGGGQTQYFGPGTRLLVL.

This sequence joins TRBV6-4 and TRBJ2-7, with D possibly being TRBD1 (5 bases). The ends were cut back, 7 bases at V and 3 bases at J, with 19 bases in the middle. Germline V gives CDR1 MRHNA, CDR2 SNTAGT. There are 15 residues in the CDR3. CDR3 nucleotide sequence: TGTGCCAGCATCAAAGGAAGGGGAAAGAACTACGAGCAGTACTTC. Translated, it gives CASIKGRGKNYEQYF.

The chain joins TRBV7-3 to TRBJ2-2; the match to TRBD2 covers 10 bases. The CDR3 runs 14 residues. The germline V gene encodes CDR1 SGHTA and CDR2 FQGTGA. V gave up 5 bases and J gave up 6 bases; unmatched junction bases: 3. In nucleotides, the CDR3 is TGTGCCAGCAGCCCGAGCGGGGGGGCCGGGGAGCTGTTTTTT. This codes for CASSPSGGAGELFF. The whole variable domain, filled in from reference TRBV7-3 and TRBJ2-2, reads GAGVSQTPSNKVTEKGKYVELRCDPISGHTALYWYRQSLGQGPEFLIYFQGTGAADDSGLPNDRFFAVRPEGSVSTLKIQRTERGDSAVYLCASSPSGGAGELFFGEGSRLTVL.

The rearrangement links TRBV5-1 to TRBJ2-3, with D possibly being TRBD1 (6 bases). The CDR3 consists of 15 residues. V was clipped by 1 base and J by 0 bases, with 9 bases between them. CDR1 SGHRS and CDR2 YFSETQ come from the germline V gene. CDR3: CASSLQDSSTDTQYF. Written as DNA, the CDR3 is TGCGCCAGCAGCTTGCAGGACAGTAGCACAGATACGCAGTATTTT.

V is TRBV5-5 and J is TRBJ2-5, with 12 positions matching TRBD2. The CDR3 is 14 amino acids. J lost 5 bases, V lost 4 bases, and 3 bases had no gene match. Germline CDR1 reads SGHKS; CDR2 reads YYEKEE (reference sequence). For the CDR3, the DNA is TGTGCCAGCAGCCCGGGGACTAGCGGGGAGACCCAGTACTTC. This gives the protein CASSPGTSGETQYF.

The chain combines TRBV29-1 with TRBJ1-3; D not certain. CDR3 length equals 12 residues. V gave up 4 bases and J gave up 4 bases, with 8 bases separating them. Germline CDR1 and CDR2: SQVTM and ANQGSEA. The CDR3 DNA reads as TGCAGCGTTGCCCTGGGCGGAAACACCATATATTTT. It translates to CSVALGGNTIYF.

This clone was recorded a few times. The chain recombines TRBV5-1 with TRBJ1-4; TRBD1 matches 8 bases. Germline V gene data show CDR1 as SGHRS and CDR2 as YFSETQ. The CDR3 length is 17 residues. The V and J ends lost 4 bases and 8 bases, in that order; junction bases with no gene match: 16. CDR3 amino acids: CASSRGGGQGAVEKLFF. The CDR3 coding sequence is TGCGCCAGCAGCAGAGGGGGAGGCCAGGGGGCTGTGGAAAAACTGTTTTTT.

J is TRBJ2-7 and V is TRBV11-3, with D tentatively TRBD2 (6 bases). Trimming took 3 bases from V and 3 from J, leaving 12 bases between them. CDR1 is SGHNT, CDR2 YENEEA, per germline. The CDR3 is 14 residues long. The CDR3 nucleotides read TGTGCCAGCAGCTTGGGGACTGGGGGCTACGAGCAGTACTTC. Its translation is CASSLGTGGYEQYF. Variable domain in full (rest from reference TRBV11-3 and TRBJ2-7): EAGVVQSPRYKIIEKKQPVAFWCNPISGHNTLYWYLQNLGQGPELLIRYENEEAVDDSQLPKDRFSAERLKGVDSTLKIQPAELGDSAVYLCASSLGTGGYEQYFGPGTRLTVT.

This chain joins TRBV29-1 and TRBJ2-7; 10 nucleotides match TRBD1. Losses at the gene ends were 6 bases for V and 5 bases for J; bases not matched to a gene: 4. Germline CDR1 and CDR2: SQVTM and ANQGSEA. The CDR3 covers 12 residues. In nucleotides, the CDR3 is TGCAGCGTGGGACAGGGGAGGAACGAGCAGTACTTC. Its translation is CSVGQGRNEQYF.

The chain uses TRBV7-2 and TRBJ1-1; 8 bases fit TRBD1. Germline V gene lookup returns CDR1 SGHTA and CDR2 FQGNSA. V shed 3 bases, J shed 4 bases, and the junction held 1 base outside the gene matches. The CDR3 is 13 residues long. CDR3 in amino acids: CASSFTGGTEAFF. The CDR3 nucleotides are TGTGCCAGCAGCTTCACAGGGGGCACTGAAGCTTTCTTT.

The genes are TRBV7-2 and TRBJ2-2; D may be TRBD2 (7 bases). Germline V lookup: CDR1 SGHTA, CDR2 FQGNSA. This CDR3 spans 15 amino acids. Trimming took off 1 base at V and 6 bases at J, with 12 bases between the two ends. The CDR3 region has the DNA TGTGCCAGCAGCTTAGGGCTAGGGGGGGCCGGGGAGCTGTTTTTT. Amino acid sequence: CASSLGLGGAGELFF. Full variable domain (missing parts from reference TRBV7-2 and TRBJ2-2): GAGVSQSPSNKVTEKGKDVELRCDPISGHTALYWYRQSLGQGLEFLIYFQGNSAPDKSGLPSDRFSAERTGGSVSTLTIQRTQQEDSAVYLCASSLGLGGAGELFFGEGSRLTVL.

The chain uses TRBV7-2 and TRBJ2-3, with no clear D. The CDR3 totals 14 residues. Germline V gene sequence: CDR1 SGHTA, CDR2 FQGNSA. V was shortened by 0 bases and J by 1 base, with 5 bases between the two germline ends. CDR3 sequence reads: CASSLAPGTDTQYF. CDR3 DNA: TGTGCCAGCAGCTTAGCGCCAGGCACAGATACGCAGTATTTT.

In DNA, the CDR3 is TGTGCCAGCAGTTTATCCCGGGACAGGGATGAAAAACTGTTTTTT. Translation gives CASSLSRDRDEKLFF. This rearrangement joins TRBV27 to TRBJ1-4; 9 bases map to TRBD1. V lost 0 bases to trimming and J lost 6 bases; unmatched junction nucleotides: 2. This CDR3 is built from 15 residues. Germline V gives CDR1 MNHEY, CDR2 SMNVEV (reference sequence).

The V and J genes are TRBV12-5 and TRBJ2-3, with 11 bases matching TRBD2. Germline values: CDR1 LGHNT, CDR2 FRNRAP. The CDR3 is made up of 20 amino acids. Losses at the gene ends were 0 bases for V and 3 bases for J; bases not matched to a gene: 14. CDR3 coding DNA: TGTGCTAGTGGTTTGGTACAGATAGCGGGAGGGCCATTAACAACAGATACGCAGTATTTT. Translation: CASGLVQIAGGPLTTDTQYF. The complete variable domain, with remaining parts taken from reference TRBV12-5 and TRBJ2-3, reads DARVTQTPRHKVTEMGQEVTMRCQPILGHNTVFWYRQTMMQGLELLAYFRNRAPLDDSGMPKDRFSAEMPDATLATLKIQPSEPRDSAVYFCASGLVQIAGGPLTTDTQYFGPGTRLTVL.

The V call is TRBV5-1, the J call TRBJ1-2; 12 nucleotides agree with TRBD1. CDR3 length: 16 amino acids. Germline V gives CDR1 SGHRS, CDR2 YFSETQ. Losses at the gene ends were 4 bases for V and 6 bases for J; bases not matched to a gene: 10. The CDR3 sequence is CASSPAAGQGANGYTF. The CDR3 nucleotides read TGCGCCAGCAGCCCCGCCGCGGGACAGGGGGCAAATGGCTACACCTTC.

This clone turned up a few times. The chain uses TRBV7-9 and TRBJ2-1; 10 bases match TRBD2. J gave up 8 bases and V 5 bases, and 12 bases lay outside the gene matches. The germline gives CDR1 SEHNR, CDR2 FQNEAQ (reference sequence). This CDR3 spans 16 amino acids. DNA of the CDR3: TGTGCCAGCAGCGACTCACATAGCGGGAGGAGCGATGAGCAGTTCTTC. Translation: CASSDSHSGRSDEQFF.

The rearrangement joins TRBV6-6 to TRBJ2-1; 11 bases fit TRBD2. Germline CDR1 reads MNHNY; CDR2 reads SVGAGI (reference sequence). With V trimmed by 0 bases and J by 10 bases, 5 bases remained unmatched. The length of the CDR3 is 15 residues. The CDR3 region has the DNA TGTGCCAGCAGTTACTCCGGACTAGCGGGTCCGGAGCAGTTCTTC. Amino acid sequence: CASSYSGLAGPEQFF.

This clone was detected once. The V gene is TRBV7-9, the J gene TRBJ1-2; 7 nucleotides match TRBD1. V was clipped by 3 bases and J by 11 bases; unmatched bases: 12. This CDR3 contains 14 residues. CDR1 and CDR2 (germline): SEHNR, FQNEAQ (reference sequence). The CDR3: CASSFTSGQDGYTF. The CDR3 DNA sequence: TGTGCCAGCAGCTTTACATCCGGACAGGACGGGTACACCTTC.

The V and J genes are TRBV15 and TRBJ1-1, with D perhaps TRBD1 (5 bases). Deletions cut 3 bases from V and 0 bases from J, with 20 bases between. The germline V gene encodes CDR1 LNHNV and CDR2 YYDKDF (reference sequence). The CDR3 is 18 amino acids. CDR3 sequence: CATSSAGWRGPMNTEAFF. DNA of the CDR3: TGTGCCACCAGCAGCGCTGGGTGGAGGGGCCCAATGAACACTGAAGCTTTCTTT. Full variable domain (remainder filled in from reference TRBV15 and TRBJ1-1): DAMVIQNPRYQVTQFGKPVTLSCSQTLNHNVMYWYQQKSSQAPKLLFHYYDKDFNNEADTPDNFQSRRPNTSFCFLDIRSPGLGDTAMYLCATSSAGWRGPMNTEAFFGQGTRLTVV.

This clone was recorded a few times. The rearrangement joins TRBV7-6 to TRBJ2-5; no definite D call. The CDR3 has 12 residues. The germline gives CDR1 SGHVS, CDR2 FNYEAQ. Trimming stripped 2 bases from V and 5 bases from J, with 6 bases between. In nucleotides, the CDR3 is TGTGCCAGCAGCTTATCCGAGGAGACCCAGTACTTC. This sequence encodes CASSLSEETQYF.